The source of this TCR beta chain is a study of glioma-infiltrating T cells after dendritic cell vaccination. Whole-study context: Glioblastoma patients came from Phase I and II dendritic cell vaccination trials.

On this clone itself: Its antigen is not identified.

Study-level results: The cohort had few patients with full blood and tumor sets.

No glioblastoma patient carried an isocitrate dehydrogenase mutation. Using immunoSEQ multiplex PCR, the repertoire was profiled, and TCRdb retains in-frame clones only, with some absent. There are around 100,000 clones in the sample; 75% to 85% occur only once, and approximately 12% lies in the top ten. The specimen was blood, collected before dendritic cell vaccination. This clonotype originated in a human donor with glioblastoma.

CDR3 amino acids: CASSIVQGGTDTQYF. CDR3 nucleotide sequence: TGTGCCAGTAGTATAGTCCAAGGGGGCACAGATACGCAGTATTTT. This rearrangement joins TRBV19 to TRBJ2-3, with D possibly TRBD1 on 5 matching bases. The germline CDR1 and CDR2 sequences are LNHDA and SQIVND (reference sequence). The CDR3 covers 15 residues. Trimming removed 1 base at V and 1 base at J, with 9 bases between.